The next 16 T cell receptor beta chains were all read from a single sample in a study of prognosis after radiotherapy for stage I lung cancer. TCR beta CDR3 amplification from genomic DNA was performed by two-round multiplex PCR. Specific primers for each TRBV and TRBJ gene were what first-round PCR used. One entry per CDR3 protein, called by TCRdb with MiXCR from the multiplex PCR reads. Of about 35,000 distinct CDR3 sequences listed, around a third are singletons. This specimen consisted of PBMCs, obtained before or after stereotactic body radiation therapy (not recorded which). The origin of the receptors is a donor aged 50 or older with non-small cell lung cancer.

This clonotype was seen many times. The chain carries TRBV12-3 or TRBV12-4 and TRBJ2-2; D might be TRBD1 (7 bases). Trimming stripped 3 bases from V and 5 bases from J, with 13 bases between. The length of the CDR3 is 15 residues. In nucleotides, the CDR3 is TGTGCCAGCAGTTTCCGGCAGGGGGGTACCGGGGAGCTGTTTTTT. This codes for CASSFRQGGTGELFF.

The chain combines TRBV27 with TRBJ2-7; possible D gene TRBD2, 5 bases. Germline CDR1 is MNHEY and CDR2 is SMNVEV (reference sequence). V was clipped by 6 bases and J by 3 bases, with 15 bases between them. CDR3 length equals 14 residues. Written as DNA, the CDR3 is TGTGCCAGCAGCGAGCGGAGCGTTGGCTACGAGCAGTACTTC. It translates to CASSERSVGYEQYF.

This chain connects TRBV7-2 to TRBJ2-5, with 13 bases aligning to TRBD2. Trimming cost V 4 bases and J 4 bases; bases outside gene matches: 3. CDR1 and CDR2 from the germline V gene are SGHTA and FQGNSA. The CDR3 is made up of 15 amino acids. CDR3 region: CASSYRLAGGETQYF. The CDR3 region has the DNA TGTGCCAGCAGCTACAGACTAGCGGGGGGAGAGACCCAGTACTTC.

The table lists this clonotype with many counts. The V call is TRBV20-1, the J call TRBJ2-5; 7 nucleotides line up with TRBD2. The V gene end was trimmed by 0 bases and the J gene end by 2 bases; junction bases not matched to a gene: 12. The CDR3 has 17 residues. Germline CDR1 is DFQATT and CDR2 is SNEGSKA (reference sequence). The CDR3 DNA reads TGCAGTGCTAGAGATCGGCCAGCGGGGTGGGTGCAAGAGACCCAGTACTTC. Protein product: CSARDRPAGWVQETQYF.

This rearrangement joins TRBV12-5 to TRBJ1-1; maybe TRBD1 (5 bases). Germline CDR1 and CDR2: LGHNT and FRNRAP. The V gene lost 4 bases and the J gene lost 7 bases, with 10 bases spanning the gap. CDR3 length equals 12 residues. Here the CDR3 reads CASGWGRNEAFF. CDR3 coding DNA: TGTGCTAGTGGTTGGGGACGGAATGAAGCTTTCTTT.

Comment on this clonotype: A much more abundant neighbour one base away suggests this may be a read error. The chain joins TRBV10-2 to TRBJ2-1; 8 positions agree with TRBD1. Germline V gene data show CDR1 as WSHSY and CDR2 as SAAADI. V lost 7 bases, J lost 15 bases, and 8 bases stayed unmatched. The CDR3 runs to 11 residues. The DNA for the CDR3 is TGCGCCAGCATCCTCGACAGGGGCTTGTTCTTC. Translating it yields CASILDRGLFF.

This clonotype has a count of ten or more. The rearrangement joins TRBV14 to TRBJ2-7; D possibly uses TRBD1 or TRBD2 (5 bases each). V was cut by 3 bases and J by 3 bases, with 12 bases left in between. Germline V gene sequence: CDR1 SGHDN, CDR2 FVKESK. This CDR3 spans 14 amino acids. In DNA form, the CDR3 reads TGTGCCAGCAGCCAGGGGGTTCAGCGCTACGAGCAGTACTTC. Its translation: CASSQGVQRYEQYF.

In this sample, this clonotype turned up many times. The chain is built from TRBV20-1 and TRBJ1-1, with 7 positions matching TRBD1. In germline, CDR1 is DFQATT, CDR2 SNEGSKA (reference sequence). Unmatched junction bases numbered 7, after V lost 3 bases and J lost 0 bases. The CDR3 consists of 15 residues. The CDR3 bases are TGCAGTGCTAGGGGGGACAGCTTGATGAACACTGAAGCTTTCTTT. Protein product: CSARGDSLMNTEAFF.

At least ten counts were recorded for this clonotype. The chain couples TRBV20-1 to TRBJ2-5; 8 nucleotides align to TRBD1. Germline V gene data show CDR1 as DFQATT and CDR2 as SNEGSKA (reference sequence). The CDR3 totals 14 residues. V trimming: 3 bases; J trimming: 5 bases; junction bases outside the gene matches: 8. The CDR3 protein is CSASLLDRDETQYF. CDR3 nucleotide sequence: TGCAGTGCTAGTCTCCTGGACAGGGACGAGACCCAGTACTTC.

Note on this clonotype: The junction shows a germline mismatch at one end, possibly a read error. V gene TRBV5-4 combines with J gene TRBJ2-2, with D maybe TRBD1 (6 bases). Germline CDR1 reads SGHNT; CDR2 reads YYREEE (reference sequence). CDR3 size: 13 residues. The CDR3 nucleotides are TGTGCCAGCAGCTTGTGGGACACCGTGGAGCTGTTTTTT. Its protein is CASSLWDTVELFF. The complete variable domain, with remaining parts taken from reference TRBV5-4 and TRBJ2-2, reads ETGVTQSPTHLIKTRGQQVTLRCSSQSGHNTVSWYQQALGQGPQFIFQYYREEENGRGNFPPRFSGLQFPNYSSELNVNALELDDSALYLCASSLWDTVELFFGEGSRLTVL.

This clonotype was observed many times. This chain links TRBV19 with TRBJ1-2; no definite D call. The CDR3 has 14 residues. V lost 2 bases and J 1 base, leaving 8 bases between the germline ends. CDR1 is LNHDA and CDR2 is SQIVND in the germline V gene (reference sequence). CDR3 region: CASSINPVNYGYTF. The CDR3 DNA is TGTGCCAGTAGTATAAACCCAGTTAACTATGGCTACACCTTC. Variable domain in full (rest from reference TRBV19 and TRBJ1-2): DGGITQSPKYLFRKEGQNVTLSCEQNLNHDAMYWYRQDPGQGLRLIYYSQIVNDFQKGDIAEGYSVSREKKESFPLTVTSAQKNPTAFYLCASSINPVNYGYTFGSGTRLTVV.

This clonotype was recorded many times. The chain joins TRBV6-1 to TRBJ2-3; TRBD2 matches 11 bases. This CDR3 comprises 17 residues. Looked up from germline, CDR1 is MNHNS and CDR2 is SASEGT. Unmatched junction bases numbered 8, after V lost 0 bases and J lost 6 bases. CDR3 nucleotide sequence: TGTGCCAGCAGTGAAGCGGTAGCGGGGGGGCGAAAGGATACGCAGTATTTT. It specifies CASSEAVAGGRKDTQYF.

This clonotype was seen a few times. V is TRBV6-5 and J is TRBJ2-7; the match to TRBD2 covers 7 bases. V dropped 4 bases and J dropped 6; count of bases not matched to a gene: 9. The CDR3 is 14 amino acids. In germline, CDR1 is MNHEY, CDR2 SVGAGI. The CDR3: CASSSFGGGPEQYF. The DNA for the CDR3 is TGTGCCAGCAGTTCGTTTGGGGGGGGTCCCGAGCAGTACTTC.

As regards this clonotype: A read error likely explains this, since a far larger clone differs by one base. This chain joins TRBV6-4 and TRBJ1-2, with 11 bases lining up with TRBD1. The V gene's germline CDR1 is MRHNA and CDR2 SNTAGT. The CDR3 sequence is 14 residues long. Unmatched junction bases numbered 8, after V lost 7 bases and J lost 7 bases. CDR3 DNA sequence: TGTGCCAGCACCTCGGACAGGGGGCGGGTTGGCTACACCTTC. The encoded protein is CASTSDRGRVGYTF.

The chain links TRBV28 to TRBJ1-2; D is uncertain. The germline CDR1 and CDR2 sequences are MDHEN and SYDVKM. This CDR3 comprises 14 residues. Trimming removed 5 bases at V and 1 base at J, with 11 bases between. CDR3 loop: CASSIQTVNYGYTF. The DNA of the CDR3 is TGTGCCAGCAGTATCCAGACGGTTAACTATGGCTACACCTTC.

A few counts support this clonotype. This chain uses TRBV20-1 with TRBJ1-6; D is unclear. The ends were cut back, 0 bases at V and 7 bases at J, with 4 bases in the middle. The CDR3 is 12 residues long. CDR1 DFQATT and CDR2 SNEGSKA come from the germline V gene (reference sequence). CDR3 amino acids: CSAREGNSPLHF. In nucleotides, the CDR3 is TGCAGTGCTAGAGAGGGGAATTCACCCCTCCACTTT.